This T cell receptor beta chain was captured by sequencing in a study of T cell changes during pregnancy in multiple sclerosis. Trimming at V came to 1 base and at J to 0 bases, leaving 18 bases not matched to a gene. The CDR3 has 21 residues. Profiled with immunoSEQ multiplex PCR; TCRdb holds only in-frame clones, not every one. This repertoire shows 90,000 to 150,000 clones, 93% found once; its top ten account for approximately 6.3%. The specimen comprised peripheral blood, sampled before pregnancy. The receptor's source is a female donor with multiple sclerosis, enrolled in a pregnancy study. This chain connects TRBV23-1 to TRBJ2-5; 9 bases line up with TRBD2. TRBV23-1 carries the ORF label, with uncertain function. Written as DNA, the CDR3 is TGCGCCAGCAGTCAATTCCCCGTAGGGCGGGAGGGCCCTAACCACCAAGAGACCCAGTACTTC. It yields the protein CASSQFPVGREGPNHQETQYF.